This record concerns one T cell receptor (beta chain) sequence. The target of this receptor is not known. No base quality information exists; no much larger clone differs at one position. The data derive from a study of cytomegalovirus exposure and HLA in healthy donors listed by TCRdb under 2017. For context, the study as a whole: A later analysis indicated that the 90 to 150 validation repertoires were generated on the platform also employed for the approximately 690 repertoires of the first cohort. The study aimed to test whether cataloging public T cell receptors could reveal signatures of past pathogen exposure. Besides the first cohort of some 670 subjects, a separate validation cohort made up of roughly 130 different subjects was used. To predict cytomegalovirus infection status, the study brought together high-throughput TCR immunosequencing, statistical association of individual TCRs with disease status, and machine learning. On the study overall, not on this receptor specifically: Across donors, most TCR sequences were observed very rarely, whereas some public TCRs were present in many individuals. Subsequent analysis determined that TCRs grouped into clusters in the first cohort also showed a tendency toward co-occurrence across the 130 or so validation repertoires, and 90% to 95% of cluster scores exceeded 0. According to the authors, the approach could potentially be generalized to other disease states and immunological phenotypes. In vitro tests confirmed that a few of the cytomegalovirus-associated TCR beta chains recognize cytomegalovirus antigens. A total of around 150 TCR beta chains were listed by the study as associated with cytomegalovirus. In both the original and validation cohorts, the classifier was reported to diagnose cytomegalovirus status with high specificity and sensitivity. All 120 or so repertoires were used to score co-occurrence in the validation cohort in a later analysis, because that analysis had no HLA typing for the cohort.

Separate from the roughly 650-subject first cohort, the validation cohort of more than 90 subjects was the group to which the donors belonged. CDR1 LNHDA and CDR2 SQIVND were looked up in the germline V gene (reference sequence). A distance of 8 bases separates the germline ends of V and J, which lose 8 bases and 0 bases respectively. The cysteine opens and the phenylalanine closes a CDR3 of 13 amino acids. The sequence is cut down to CDR3 DNA, 39 bases in frame from base 1. Library generation was performed with the immunoSEQ multiplex PCR assay. The authors processed their data as follows. A statistical classification framework was built to diagnose cytomegalovirus status from the catalog of TCR beta chain sequences. Here the immuneACCESS table is served through TCRdb, limited to in-frame sequences with V and J called. Missing clones are a known gap in these copies; in checked studies unresolved V genes cover under half, and the rest lacks a known reason. Clone size and V and J calls were adopted from that table, with D and trimming inferred from the DNA. This sample is represented by about 140,000 clones; 80% to 90% of them were singletons. The ten largest clones take up roughly 1.4% of the sample.

This clonotype originated in a woman aged 25 to 39 in good health and CMV-seronegative. Recombination joined TRBV19 with TRBJ1-5; the D gene cannot be resolved reliably. Sequencing input: PBMCs. The nucleotide sequence reads TGTGCCAGTGGAGTCTATAGCAATCAGCCCCAGCATTTT. Its protein reads: CASGVYSNQPQHF. The CDR3, completed at both ends by the reference TRBV19 and TRBJ1-5 genes, gives the full variable domain DGGITQSPKYLFRKEGQNVTLSCEQNLNHDAMYWYRQDPGQGLRLIYYSQIVNDFQKGDIAEGYSVSREKKESFPLTVTSAQKNPTAFYLCASGVYSNQPQHFGDGTRLSIL.